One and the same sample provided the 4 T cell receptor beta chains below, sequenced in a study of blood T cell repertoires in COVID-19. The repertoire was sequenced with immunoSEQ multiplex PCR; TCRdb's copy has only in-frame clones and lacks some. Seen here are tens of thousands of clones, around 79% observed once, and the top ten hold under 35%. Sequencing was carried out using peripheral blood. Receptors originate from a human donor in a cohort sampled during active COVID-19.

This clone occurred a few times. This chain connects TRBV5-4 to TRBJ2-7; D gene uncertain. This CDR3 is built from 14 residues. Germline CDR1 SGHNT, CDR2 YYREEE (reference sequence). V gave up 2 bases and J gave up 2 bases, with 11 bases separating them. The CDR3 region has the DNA TGTGCCAGCAGCTTATCGCGGCCCCCCTACGAGCAGTACTTC. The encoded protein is CASSLSRPPYEQYF.

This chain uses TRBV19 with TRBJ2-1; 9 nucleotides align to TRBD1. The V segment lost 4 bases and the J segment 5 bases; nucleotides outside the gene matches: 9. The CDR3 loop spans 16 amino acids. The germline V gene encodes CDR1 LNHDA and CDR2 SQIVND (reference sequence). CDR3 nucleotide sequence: TGTGCCAGTAGTAGAGTCGGACAGGGGCTAAACAATGAGCAGTTCTTC. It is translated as CASSRVGQGLNNEQFF.

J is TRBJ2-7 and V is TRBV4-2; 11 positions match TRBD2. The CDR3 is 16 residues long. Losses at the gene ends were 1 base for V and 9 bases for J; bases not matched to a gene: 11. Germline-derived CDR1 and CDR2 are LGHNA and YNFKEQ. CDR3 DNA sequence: TGTGCCAGCAGCCAAGCGACTAGCGGGGCGTATGTGTCGCAGTACTTC. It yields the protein CASSQATSGAYVSQYF.

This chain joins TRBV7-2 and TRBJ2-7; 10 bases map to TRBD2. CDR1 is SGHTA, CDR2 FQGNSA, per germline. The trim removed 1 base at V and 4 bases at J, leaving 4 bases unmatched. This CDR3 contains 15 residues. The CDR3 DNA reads TGTGCCAGCAGCTTAGGGGGTAGCGGGAGGTACGAGCAGTACTTC. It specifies CASSLGGSGRYEQYF.